These 10 T cell receptor beta chains originate from one sample sequenced in a study of T cells in Graves' hyperthyroidism and ophthalmopathy. RNA transcripts yielded amplified TCR beta CDR3 regions. RT-PCR in the first round (using the HTBI primer set) targeted the TCR CDR3. TCRdb redid the calling of the multiplex PCR reads with MiXCR, one entry per CDR3 protein. The table records over 350,000 distinct CDR3 sequences, 11% to 15% of them present only once. Sequenced sample: blood. The receptors were sampled from a man aged 45 to 65 with Graves' ophthalmopathy.

This clonotype occurred many times. The genes are TRBV5-1 and TRBJ2-3; D gene unclear. The CDR3 contains 14 residues. Trimming pared 0 bases from V and 2 bases from J, leaving 7 bases between. From germline, CDR1 is SGHRS and CDR2 YFSETQ. The CDR3 reads CASSLEAYTDTQYF. The CDR3 DNA is TGCGCCAGCAGCTTGGAAGCGTACACAGATACGCAGTATTTT.

As concerns this clonotype: At one end, the junction sequence differs from germline, possibly due to a read error. The chain recombines TRBV19 with TRBJ2-2; D assignment may be TRBD1 or TRBD2 (6 bases each). The germline V gene has CDR1 LNHDA and CDR2 SQIVND (reference sequence). The CDR3 sequence is 15 residues long. CDR3 bases: TGTGCCAGCAGTAAGGGGGGAGTGTTTAACGGGGAGCTGTTTTTT. Protein sequence: CASSKGGVFNGELFF.

This clonotype came up a few times. The chain joins TRBV7-2 to TRBJ2-3, with 10 nucleotides matching TRBD1. This CDR3 comprises 19 residues. Germline V lookup: CDR1 SGHTA, CDR2 FQGNSA. V lost 6 bases, J lost 4 bases, and 19 bases stayed unmatched. The DNA for the CDR3 is TGTGCCAGCAGGGGATTCCCAGACGTGGGGACAGGGGTCCCAGATACGCAGTATTTT. It yields the protein CASRGFPDVGTGVPDTQYF.

This clonotype was counted a few times. This rearrangement joins TRBV14 to TRBJ1-2, with a weak D call TRBD1 (5 bases). V dropped 4 bases and J dropped 7 bases, with 16 bases sitting between them. CDR3 size: 14 residues. CDR1 is SGHDN, CDR2 FVKESK, per germline. The CDR3 DNA reads TGTGCCAGCAGCCCTTTGCCAGGGTTGGGTGGCTACACCTTC. It is translated as CASSPLPGLGGYTF.

The chain links TRBV5-1 to TRBJ2-2; D unclear. CDR1 and CDR2 from the germline V gene are SGHRS and YFSETQ. The CDR3 spans 15 residues. Trimming took 2 bases from V and 3 from J, leaving 11 bases between them. The chain's CDR3 is CASSFKGLDTGELFF. In DNA, the CDR3 is TGCGCCAGCAGCTTCAAGGGCTTGGACACCGGGGAGCTGTTTTTT.

There are many counts of this clonotype. The genes are TRBV27 and TRBJ2-5, with D unclear. V shed 6 bases and J shed 7 bases, with 15 bases lying between them. The CDR3 extends over 13 amino acids. Germline loops: CDR1 MNHEY, CDR2 SMNVEV (reference sequence). The CDR3 loop reads CASSPSMKGTQYF. The DNA of the CDR3 is TGTGCCAGCAGCCCCAGTATGAAGGGGACCCAGTACTTC.

This clonotype was seen at least ten times. The V gene is TRBV11-2, the J gene TRBJ2-3; D is uncertain. Germline values: CDR1 SGHAT, CDR2 FQNNGV. The CDR3 runs 14 residues. Trimming pared 0 bases from V and 1 base from J, leaving 5 bases between. The CDR3, as DNA: TGTGCCAGCAGCTTAGATCTCGGCACAGATACGCAGTATTTT. It translates to CASSLDLGTDTQYF.

Concerning this clonotype: With a much larger clone just one base away, this may be a read error. The chain employs TRBV3-1 and TRBJ2-5; TRBD1 is a possible D gene (6 bases). CDR1 and CDR2 from the germline V gene are LGHDT and YNNKEL (reference sequence). This CDR3 is 13 amino acids long. With 4 bases removed from V and 4 bases from J, the gap between germline ends came to 10 bases. The CDR3 protein is CASSRQGPETQYF. The CDR3 coding sequence is TGTGCCAGCAGCCGGCAGGGGCCAGAGACCCAGTACTTC.

Ten or more counts support this clonotype. The gene calls are TRBV20-1 and TRBJ2-7; tentatively, D is TRBD2 (6 bases). CDR3 length: 17 amino acids. Germline V gene lookup returns CDR1 DFQATT and CDR2 SNEGSKA (reference sequence). V dropped 1 base and J dropped 0 bases, with 19 bases sitting between them. The CDR3 sequence: CSARGYRHGGNSYEQYF. CDR3 coding DNA: TGCAGTGCTAGAGGGTACAGGCATGGCGGGAACTCCTACGAGCAGTACTTC.

This clonotype came up many times. A junction end diverges from the germline sequence, so it may reflect a read error. The J gene is TRBJ2-7, the V gene TRBV20-1; possibly TRBD1 for D (5 bases). The CDR3 has 14 amino acids. Germline lookup yields CDR1 DFQATT and CDR2 SNEGSKA (reference sequence). CDR3 in amino acids: CSARDWGNSYEQYF. The CDR3 region has the DNA TGCAGTGCTCGAGACTGGGGCAACTCCTACGAGCAGTACTTC.